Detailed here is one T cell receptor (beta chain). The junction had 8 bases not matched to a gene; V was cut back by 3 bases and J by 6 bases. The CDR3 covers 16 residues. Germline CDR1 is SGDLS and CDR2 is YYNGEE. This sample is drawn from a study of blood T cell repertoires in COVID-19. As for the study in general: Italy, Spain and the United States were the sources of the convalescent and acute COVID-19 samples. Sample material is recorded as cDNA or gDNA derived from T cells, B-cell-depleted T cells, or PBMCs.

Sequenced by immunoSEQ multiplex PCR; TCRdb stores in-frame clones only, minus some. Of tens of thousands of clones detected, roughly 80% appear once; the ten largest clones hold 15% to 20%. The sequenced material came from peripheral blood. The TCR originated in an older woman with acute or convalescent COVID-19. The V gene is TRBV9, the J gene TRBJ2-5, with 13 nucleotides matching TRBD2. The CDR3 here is CASSATSGGTLKTQYF. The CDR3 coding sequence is TGTGCCAGCAGCGCGACTAGCGGGGGGACCCTAAAGACCCAGTACTTC.